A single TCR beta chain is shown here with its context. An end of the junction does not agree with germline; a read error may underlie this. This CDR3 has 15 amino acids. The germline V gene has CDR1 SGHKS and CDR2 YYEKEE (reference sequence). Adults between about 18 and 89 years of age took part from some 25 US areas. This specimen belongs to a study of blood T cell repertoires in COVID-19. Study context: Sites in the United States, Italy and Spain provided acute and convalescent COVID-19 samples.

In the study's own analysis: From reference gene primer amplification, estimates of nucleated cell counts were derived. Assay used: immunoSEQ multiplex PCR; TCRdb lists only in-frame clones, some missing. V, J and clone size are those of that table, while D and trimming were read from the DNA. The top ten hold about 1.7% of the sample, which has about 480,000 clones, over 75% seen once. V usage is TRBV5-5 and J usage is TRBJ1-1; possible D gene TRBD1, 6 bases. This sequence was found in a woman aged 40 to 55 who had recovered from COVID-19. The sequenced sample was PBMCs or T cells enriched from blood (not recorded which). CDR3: CASSSYKRGNPEAFF. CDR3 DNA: TGTGCCAGCAGCTCGTACAAGAGGGGGAACCCTGAAGCTTTCTTT.